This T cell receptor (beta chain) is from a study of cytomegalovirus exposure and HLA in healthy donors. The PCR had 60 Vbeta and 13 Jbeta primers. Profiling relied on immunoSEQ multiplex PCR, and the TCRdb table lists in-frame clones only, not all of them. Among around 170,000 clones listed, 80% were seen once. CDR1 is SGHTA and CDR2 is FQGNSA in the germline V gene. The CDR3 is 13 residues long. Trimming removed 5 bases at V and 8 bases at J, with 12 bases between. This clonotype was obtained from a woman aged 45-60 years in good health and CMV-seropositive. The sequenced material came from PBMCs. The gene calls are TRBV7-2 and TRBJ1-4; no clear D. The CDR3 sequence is CASSPTRFEKLFF. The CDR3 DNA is TGTGCCAGCAGCCCTACTCGGTTCGAAAAACTGTTTTTT.